Each of the 32 T cell receptor beta chains below was sequenced from the same sample in a study of blood T cell repertoires in COVID-19. Method: immunoSEQ multiplex PCR; TCRdb's copy keeps in-frame clones and lacks some. The table includes 65,000 to 90,000 clones, roughly 89% detected once. Source material: peripheral blood. Receptor source: a human donor in a cohort sampled during active COVID-19.

The chain carries TRBV14 and TRBJ2-1; D remains unclear. Per the germline V gene, CDR1 is SGHDN and CDR2 is FVKESK. This CDR3 region has 12 residues. V lost 4 bases and J 8 bases, leaving 9 bases between the germline ends. The CDR3 region has the DNA TGTGCCAGCAGCCGGCAGAGGTATGAGCAGTTCTTC. Its translation: CASSRQRYEQFF.

The gene calls are TRBV7-9 and TRBJ1-5; 7 nucleotides align to TRBD1. This CDR3 has 14 residues. Looked up from germline, CDR1 is SEHNR and CDR2 is FQNEAQ (reference sequence). V was clipped by 3 bases and J by 4 bases; unmatched bases: 3. CDR3 sequence: CASSFGQENQPQHF. As DNA, the CDR3 is TGTGCCAGCAGCTTCGGACAGGAAAATCAGCCCCAGCATTTT.

The rearrangement uses TRBV18 and TRBJ1-2; 7 bases match TRBD1. Germline V gene lookup returns CDR1 KGHSH and CDR2 LQKENI. The CDR3 is 15 amino acids. Trimming at V came to 1 base and at J to 4 bases, leaving 6 bases not matched to a gene. The chain's CDR3 is CASSPQGANSYGYTF. The CDR3 DNA follows: TGTGCCAGCTCACCACAGGGGGCTAATTCCTATGGCTACACCTTC.

This chain joins TRBV6-5 and TRBJ1-2; 9 bases are shared with TRBD1. The J segment lost 2 bases and the V segment lost 4 bases, leaving 5 bases of the junction unmatched. Looked up from germline, CDR1 is MNHEY and CDR2 is SVGAGI. This CDR3 is 15 amino acids long. CDR3 nucleotide sequence: TGTGCCAGCAGTTCAACTACAGGGGGCAACTATGGCTACACCTTC. Its translation: CASSSTTGGNYGYTF.

The CDR3 DNA reads as TGCGCCAGCAGCCAGAGTACCCTAGGACAGGGGTACGAGACCCAGTACTTC. Amino acids: CASSQSTLGQGYETQYF. J is TRBJ2-5 and V is TRBV4-3, with 9 bases identical to TRBD1. Germline trimming cut 3 bases from V and 5 bases from J; bases unmatched to any gene: 13. The length of the CDR3 is 17 residues. CDR1 is LGHNA and CDR2 is YSLEER in the germline V gene.

The chain combines TRBV18 with TRBJ1-2; 10 positions match TRBD1. J gave up 6 bases and V 3 bases, and 7 bases lay outside the gene matches. The CDR3 consists of 15 residues. Germline values: CDR1 KGHSH, CDR2 LQKENI. CDR3 DNA sequence: TGTGCCAGCTCACCCATTTGGGGACAGGGGAATGGCTACACCTTC. Its protein is CASSPIWGQGNGYTF.

The CDR3 DNA reads as TGTGCCAGCAGCCCCGCAGGGACAGGGGCCTACGAGCAGTACTTC. Translating it yields CASSPAGTGAYEQYF. V gene TRBV7-6 combines with J gene TRBJ2-7, with 10 nucleotides matching TRBD1. CDR1 and CDR2 from the germline V gene are SGHVS and FNYEAQ. The trim removed 5 bases at V and 2 bases at J, leaving 6 bases unmatched. The CDR3 contains 15 residues.

The genes are TRBV6-6 and TRBJ2-1; no clear D gene. This CDR3 comprises 11 residues. Trimming left V 5 bases short and J 6 bases short, with 5 bases between. Germline lookup yields CDR1 MNHNY and CDR2 SVGAGI (reference sequence). Here the CDR3 reads CASSPGNEQFF. As DNA, the CDR3 is TGTGCCAGCAGTCCGGGCAATGAGCAGTTCTTC.

The rearrangement joins TRBV5-1 to TRBJ2-2; 9 nucleotides agree with TRBD1. CDR1 and CDR2 from the germline V gene are SGHRS and YFSETQ. This CDR3 region has 14 residues. V was clipped by 4 bases and J by 4 bases; unmatched bases: 2. The CDR3 DNA reads TGCGCCAGCAGCCCGACAGGGGGCACCGGGGAGCTGTTTTTT. Protein sequence: CASSPTGGTGELFF.

The chain combines TRBV9 with TRBJ1-1; 8 bases map to TRBD1. V lost 0 bases and J lost 0; bases outside the gene matches: 7. The CDR3 consists of 17 residues. CDR1 and CDR2 from the germline V gene are SGDLS and YYNGEE. For the CDR3, the DNA is TGTGCCAGCAGCGTAGACGGGACAGGTCTTATGAACACTGAAGCTTTCTTT. This gives the protein CASSVDGTGLMNTEAFF.

V gene TRBV19 combines with J gene TRBJ1-5; D call uncertain. Germline CDR1 LNHDA, CDR2 SQIVND (reference sequence). V shed 0 bases and J shed 7 bases, with 16 bases lying between them. The CDR3 totals 16 residues. DNA for the CDR3: TGTGCCAGTAGTATAGAAGGCGCCCAAGCGGGACAGCCCCAGCATTTT. Translating it yields CASSIEGAQAGQPQHF.

This rearrangement joins TRBV7-3 to TRBJ1-6, with 8 positions matching TRBD1. The CDR3 has 18 residues. In germline, CDR1 is SGHTA, CDR2 FQGTGA. V lost 5 bases and J lost 0; bases outside the gene matches: 9. As DNA, the CDR3 is TGTGCCAGCAGCCAGGGGGCGGGGGATGGCTCCTATAATTCACCCCTCCACTTT. Protein: CASSQGAGDGSYNSPLHF.

This chain uses TRBV10-3 with TRBJ1-5; the D gene is possibly TRBD1 (6 bases). The CDR3 sequence is 16 residues long. Germline V gene data show CDR1 as ENHRY and CDR2 as SYGVKD. Trimming took 2 bases from V and 2 from J, leaving 13 bases between them. The CDR3 coding sequence is TGTGCCATCAGTGAGGGGGGGGCAGGGGGCAATCAGCCCCAGCATTTT. Translating it yields CAISEGGAGGNQPQHF.

This chain joins TRBV7-9 and TRBJ2-1; TRBD2 agrees at 7 bases. Germline trimming cut 5 bases from V and 1 base from J; bases unmatched to any gene: 5. The CDR3 is made up of 15 amino acids. Germline loops: CDR1 SEHNR, CDR2 FQNEAQ (reference sequence). CDR3 DNA: TGTGCCAGCAGCCCCCGGGGGGTATCCTACAATGAGCAGTTCTTC. Translation: CASSPRGVSYNEQFF.

The chain links TRBV18 to TRBJ2-7; 9 bases line up with TRBD1. V lost 2 bases to trimming and J lost 4 bases; unmatched junction nucleotides: 6. The germline CDR1 and CDR2 sequences are KGHSH and LQKENI. This CDR3 is 15 amino acids long. The CDR3 DNA is TGTGCCAGCTCACCAGGGACAGGGAGTGGGTACGAGCAGTACTTC. Translated, it gives CASSPGTGSGYEQYF.

CDR3 sequence reads: CASSPRTSGGLDTQYF. CDR3 coding DNA: TGTGCCAGCAGCCCACGGACTAGCGGGGGACTAGATACGCAGTATTTT. J is TRBJ2-3 and V is TRBV7-3, with 13 nucleotides matching TRBD2. The germline V gene has CDR1 SGHTA and CDR2 FQGTGA. The ends lost 5 bases at V and 5 bases at J; junction bases unmatched: 7. The CDR3 totals 16 residues.

The chain employs TRBV19 and TRBJ2-2, with D hard to call. V was pared by 9 bases and J by 2 bases, with 13 bases between. Germline V lookup: CDR1 LNHDA, CDR2 SQIVND (reference sequence). This CDR3 has 14 amino acids. CDR3 nucleotide sequence: TGTGCCAGATGCCCGCACTTAAACACCGGGGAGCTGTTTTTT. As protein: CARCPHLNTGELFF.

The chain is built from TRBV29-1 and TRBJ1-5, with 9 bases identical to TRBD1. With 6 bases clipped from V and 5 bases from J, the junction kept 11 bases outside the gene matches. Germline loops: CDR1 SQVTM, CDR2 ANQGSEA. The length of the CDR3 is 15 residues. CDR3 region: CSVGPGQGSDQPQHF. CDR3 nucleotides: TGCAGCGTAGGACCGGGACAGGGATCGGATCAGCCCCAGCATTTT.

The chain couples TRBV11-1 to TRBJ1-6; D gene uncertain. The CDR3 consists of 12 residues. The V and J ends lost 2 bases and 10 bases respectively, with 6 bases between them. CDR1 is SGHAT and CDR2 is FQDESV in the germline V gene (reference sequence). The CDR3 region has the DNA TGTGCCAGCAGCTTAAGCGGGTCACCCCTCCACTTT. Amino acid sequence: CASSLSGSPLHF.

This chain uses TRBV27 with TRBJ1-6, with D unclear. Trimming took 7 bases from V and 3 from J, leaving 4 bases between them. There are 12 residues in the CDR3. Germline CDR1 MNHEY, CDR2 SMNVEV (reference sequence). The CDR3 spells CASTNYNSPLHF. CDR3 DNA: TGTGCCAGCACCAACTATAATTCACCCCTCCACTTT.

This rearrangement joins TRBV12-3 or TRBV12-4 to TRBJ1-1; tentatively, D is TRBD1 (6 bases). Trimming removed 5 bases from V and 1 base from J, with 8 bases in between. This CDR3 is built from 13 residues. CDR3 protein: CASSIRGNTEAFF. Here the CDR3 DNA reads TGTGCCAGCAGTATCAGGGGGAACACTGAAGCTTTCTTT.

Turning to this clone: Compared with germline, one end of the junction differs, possibly owing to a read error. V is TRBV7-2 and J is TRBJ2-4, with 8 bases identical to TRBD1. This CDR3 spans 13 amino acids. Per the germline V gene, CDR1 is SGHTA and CDR2 is FQGNSA. The CDR3, as DNA: TGTGCCAGCAGCTTATCAACTACTGGGACAGGCAACTTC. Translated, it gives CASSLSTTGTGNF.

This clone has a single count. The chain carries TRBV15 and TRBJ1-2, with 8 bases aligning to TRBD1. Germline CDR1 LNHNV, CDR2 YYDKDF (reference sequence). The CDR3 sequence is 18 residues long. Germline trimming cut 3 bases from V and 2 bases from J; bases unmatched to any gene: 14. CDR3 loop: CATSSANGWAGGNYGYTF. CDR3 nucleotide sequence: TGTGCCACCAGCAGTGCCAATGGTTGGGCAGGGGGCAACTATGGCTACACCTTC.

The chain has TRBV7-9 and TRBJ2-3, with 9 bases lining up with TRBD1. The ends lost 4 bases at V and 2 bases at J; junction bases unmatched: 4. The germline CDR1 and CDR2 sequences are SEHNR and FQNEAQ (reference sequence). The CDR3 length is 15 residues. The CDR3 reads CASSSGTGFTDTQYF. The CDR3 DNA sequence: TGTGCCAGCAGCTCAGGGACAGGGTTCACAGATACGCAGTATTTT.

The chain's CDR3 is CASSTRQGAYEQYF. DNA of the CDR3: TGCGCCAGCAGCACCAGACAGGGGGCCTACGAGCAGTACTTC. This sequence joins TRBV5-1 and TRBJ2-7, with 9 bases aligning to TRBD1. V was clipped by 4 bases and J by 2 bases; unmatched bases: 4. Per the germline V gene, CDR1 is SGHRS and CDR2 is YFSETQ. The CDR3 runs 14 residues.

The chain is built from TRBV6-2 or TRBV6-3 and TRBJ2-7; 7 nucleotides match TRBD1. The CDR3 length is 13 residues. Germline V gives CDR1 MNHEY, CDR2 SVGEGT. Trimming took 6 bases from V and 4 from J; bases not matched to a gene: 6. CDR3: CASSWDSWYEQYF. For the CDR3, the DNA is TGTGCCAGCAGCTGGGACAGCTGGTACGAGCAGTACTTC.

This chain links TRBV5-4 with TRBJ1-3; TRBD1 agrees at 7 bases. CDR1 and CDR2 from the germline V gene are SGHNT and YYREEE (reference sequence). The ends lost 4 bases at V and 4 bases at J; junction bases unmatched: 8. The CDR3 spans 15 residues. For the CDR3, the DNA is TGTGCCAGCAGCGGCCGACAGGGAGAAGGAAACACCATATATTTT. It encodes CASSGRQGEGNTIYF.

This rearrangement joins TRBV5-4 to TRBJ1-2; 7 bases match TRBD1. Trimming removed 1 base from V and 4 bases from J; junction bases left unmatched: 7. Germline V gene data show CDR1 as SGHNT and CDR2 as YYREEE (reference sequence). CDR3 length equals 15 residues. This CDR3 is CASSLPNPGGYGYTF. DNA for the CDR3: TGTGCCAGCAGCTTGCCCAATCCAGGGGGCTATGGCTACACCTTC.

Only one count was recorded for this clone. The CDR3 DNA sequence: TGCGCCAGCACGACGGGTCGAGCGAACACCGGGGAGCTGTTTTTT. Its protein product is CASTTGRANTGELFF. The chain recombines TRBV5-1 with TRBJ2-2; no reliable D call. Germline assignment: CDR1 SGHRS and CDR2 YFSETQ. V lost 6 bases and J 0 bases, leaving 12 bases between the germline ends. The CDR3 loop spans 15 amino acids.

The rearrangement uses TRBV7-2 and TRBJ1-1, with D possibly TRBD1 on 6 matching bases. CDR1 is SGHTA, CDR2 FQGNSA, per germline. V lost 5 bases and J lost 7, with 17 bases in between. CDR3 length equals 14 residues. DNA for the CDR3: TGTGCCAGCAGCCCCCGGGGGGGGGCGGGTGAAGCTTTCTTT. Its translation is CASSPRGGAGEAFF.

This clone was detected once. The CDR3 loop is CASSPDSNPYYEQYF. The DNA for the CDR3 is TGTGCCAGCAGCCCAGACAGTAATCCCTACTACGAGCAGTACTTC. The chain couples TRBV7-6 to TRBJ2-7, with D tentatively TRBD1 (5 bases). V was pared by 5 bases and J by 3 bases, with 17 bases between. The V gene's germline CDR1 is SGHVS and CDR2 FNYEAQ. The CDR3 extends over 15 amino acids.

This clone was recorded only once. The chain uses TRBV6-2 or TRBV6-3 and TRBJ2-3; 8 bases are a match to TRBD2. The CDR3 contains 16 residues. CDR1 and CDR2 (germline): MNHEY, SVGEGT. Trimming took 0 bases from V and 1 from J; bases not matched to a gene: 3. The CDR3 coding sequence is TGTGCCAGCAGTTACTCCTTTAGCGGGGGCACAGATACGCAGTATTTT. It encodes CASSYSFSGGTDTQYF.